This T cell receptor (beta chain) was profiled in a study of cytomegalovirus exposure and HLA in healthy donors. Study details: Earlier results showed 117 million unique TCR beta sequences derived from 150 million to 200 million T cells.

With regard to this clone: The antigen remains unidentified.

Findings of the study overall: The study dropped some indistinguishable V segments, TRBV6-2 and TRBV6-3 among them. When a later analysis was performed, an Asian-associated ancestry cluster reportedly had fewer N-insertions than the approximately 680-donor mean. There were 150 to 200 TCR beta chains listed as cytomegalovirus-associated.

PCR was performed using 60 Vbeta and 13 Jbeta primers. Here immunoSEQ multiplex PCR was the method, and the copy in TCRdb shows in-frame clones only, minus some. The sample comprises some 170,000 clones, roughly 78% of which are singletons, and under 2.5% rests with the top ten. In germline, CDR1 is SQVTM, CDR2 ANQGSEA. There are 9 residues in the CDR3. With 6 bases removed from V and 10 bases from J, the gap between germline ends came to 6 bases. The chain has TRBV29-1 and TRBJ2-2; D unclear. Input material: PBMCs. The sequence was collected from a man between 35 and 55 years old in good health and CMV-seronegative. CDR3 loop: CSVEVELFF. The CDR3 DNA follows: TGCAGCGTCGAGGTGGAGCTGTTTTTT.